The source of this T cell receptor beta chain is a study of Ad26.COV2.S vaccination and SARS-CoV-2 variants. Across the whole study: The trial was COV1001 and the donor's arm was Ad26.COV2.S.

The assay was immunoSEQ multiplex PCR, and TCRdb's table has in-frame clones only and misses some. The sample includes hundreds of thousands of clones, 75% to 95% of them seen just once. Specified treatment: over 15 received Ad26.COV2.S at low or high dose, single or two shots; about 5 received placebo; per-sample allocation not given. Collection of the samples took place on day 63 after the first injection of vaccine or placebo. The CDR3 has 12 amino acids. V was clipped by 4 bases and J by 7 bases, with 8 bases between them. Per germline, CDR1 MDHEN and CDR2 SYDVKM. This clone came up once. The V and J genes are TRBV28 and TRBJ2-1, with unresolved D. This receptor was taken from a person aged 18-60 years who received the Ad26.COV2.S COVID-19 vaccine or a placebo. The input for sequencing was peripheral blood, taken in a trial of Ad26.COV2.S vaccine versus placebo. The CDR3 DNA follows: TGTGCCAGCAGTTATAACTCTAATGAGCAGTTCTTC. Residues: CASSYNSNEQFF.